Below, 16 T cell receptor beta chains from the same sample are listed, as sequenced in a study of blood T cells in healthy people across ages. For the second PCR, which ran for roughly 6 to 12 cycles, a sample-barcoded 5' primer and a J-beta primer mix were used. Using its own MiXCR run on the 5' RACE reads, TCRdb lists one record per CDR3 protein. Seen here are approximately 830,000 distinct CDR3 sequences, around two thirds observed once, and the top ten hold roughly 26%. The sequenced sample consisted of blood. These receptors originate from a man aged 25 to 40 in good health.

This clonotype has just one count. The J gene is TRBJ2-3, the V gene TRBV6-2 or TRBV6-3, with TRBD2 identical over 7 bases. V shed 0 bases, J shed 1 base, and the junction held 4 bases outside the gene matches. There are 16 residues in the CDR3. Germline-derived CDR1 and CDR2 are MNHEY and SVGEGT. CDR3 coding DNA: TGTGCCAGCAGTTACTCGACAGCGGGGCGCACAGATACGCAGTATTTT. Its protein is CASSYSTAGRTDTQYF.

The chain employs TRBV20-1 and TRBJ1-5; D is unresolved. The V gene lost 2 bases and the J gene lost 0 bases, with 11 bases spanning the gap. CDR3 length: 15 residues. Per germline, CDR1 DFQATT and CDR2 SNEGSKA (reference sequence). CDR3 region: CSARQEIYSNQPQHF. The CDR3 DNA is TGCAGTGCTAGACAGGAGATCTATAGCAATCAGCCCCAGCATTTT.

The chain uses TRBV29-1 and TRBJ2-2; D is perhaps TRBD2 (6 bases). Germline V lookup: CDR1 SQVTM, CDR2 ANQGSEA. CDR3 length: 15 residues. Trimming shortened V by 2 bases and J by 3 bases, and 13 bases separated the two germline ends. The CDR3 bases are TGCAGCGTTGAACGGGGTAGCGGATACACCGGGGAGCTGTTTTTT. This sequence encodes CSVERGSGYTGELFF.

The CDR3 sequence is CASSQDPTGGSPLHF. DNA for the CDR3: TGCGCCAGCAGCCAAGATCCGACAGGGGGATCACCCCTCCACTTT. The rearrangement joins TRBV4-3 to TRBJ1-6; 9 positions match TRBD1. Germline values: CDR1 LGHNA, CDR2 YSLEER. After removal of 0 bases from V and 10 bases from J, the junction contained 4 bases not matched to a gene. This CDR3 spans 15 amino acids.

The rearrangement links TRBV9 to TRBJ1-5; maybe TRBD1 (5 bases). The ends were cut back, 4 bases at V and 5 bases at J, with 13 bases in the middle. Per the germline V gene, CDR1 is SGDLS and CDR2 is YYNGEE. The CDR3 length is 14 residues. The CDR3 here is CASSSGGTHQPQHF. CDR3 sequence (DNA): TGTGCCAGCAGCTCGGGGGGGACCCATCAGCCCCAGCATTTT.

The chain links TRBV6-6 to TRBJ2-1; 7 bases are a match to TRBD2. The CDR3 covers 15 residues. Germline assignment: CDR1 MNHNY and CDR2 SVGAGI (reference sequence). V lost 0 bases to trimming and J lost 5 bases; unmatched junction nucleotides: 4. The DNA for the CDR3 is TGTGCCAGCAGTTACTCTCCCCTAGCGGACAATGAGCAGTTCTTC. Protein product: CASSYSPLADNEQFF.

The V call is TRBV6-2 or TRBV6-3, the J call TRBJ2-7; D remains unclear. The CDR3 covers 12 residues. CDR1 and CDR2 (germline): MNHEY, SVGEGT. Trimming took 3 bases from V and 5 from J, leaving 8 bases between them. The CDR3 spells CASSYSDHEQYF. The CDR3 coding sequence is TGTGCCAGCAGTTATTCGGACCACGAGCAGTACTTC.

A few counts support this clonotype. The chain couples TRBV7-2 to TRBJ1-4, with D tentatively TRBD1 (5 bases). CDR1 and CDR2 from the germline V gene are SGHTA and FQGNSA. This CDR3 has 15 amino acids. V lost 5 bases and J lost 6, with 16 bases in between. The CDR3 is CASSQMGQTYEKLFF. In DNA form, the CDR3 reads TGTGCCAGCAGCCAGATGGGGCAGACCTATGAAAAACTGTTTTTT.

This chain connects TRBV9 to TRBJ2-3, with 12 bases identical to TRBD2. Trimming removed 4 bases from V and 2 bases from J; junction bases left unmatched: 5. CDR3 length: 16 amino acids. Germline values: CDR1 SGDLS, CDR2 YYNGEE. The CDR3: CASSPWTSGVTDTQYF. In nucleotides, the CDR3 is TGTGCCAGCAGCCCCTGGACTAGCGGGGTCACAGATACGCAGTATTTT.

As DNA, the CDR3 is TGCAGTGCTAGATTGGGGCGTACCTACGAGCAGTACTTC. Residues: CSARLGRTYEQYF. The rearrangement links TRBV20-1 to TRBJ2-7, with D tentatively TRBD1 (5 bases). Germline CDR1 DFQATT, CDR2 SNEGSKA (reference sequence). V dropped 2 bases and J dropped 2 bases, with 10 bases sitting between them. The CDR3 totals 13 residues.

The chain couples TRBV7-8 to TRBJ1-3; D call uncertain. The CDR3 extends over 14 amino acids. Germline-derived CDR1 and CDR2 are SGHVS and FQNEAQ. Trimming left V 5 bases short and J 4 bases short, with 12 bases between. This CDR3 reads CASSPTKWGNTIYF. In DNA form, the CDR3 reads TGTGCCAGCAGCCCCACTAAGTGGGGAAACACCATATATTTT.

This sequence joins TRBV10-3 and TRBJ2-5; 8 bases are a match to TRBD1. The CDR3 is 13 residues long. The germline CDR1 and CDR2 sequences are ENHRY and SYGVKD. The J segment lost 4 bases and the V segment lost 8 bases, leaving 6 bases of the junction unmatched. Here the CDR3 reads CAIGGQGRETQYF. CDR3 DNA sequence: TGTGCCATCGGAGGACAGGGTCGAGAGACCCAGTACTTC.

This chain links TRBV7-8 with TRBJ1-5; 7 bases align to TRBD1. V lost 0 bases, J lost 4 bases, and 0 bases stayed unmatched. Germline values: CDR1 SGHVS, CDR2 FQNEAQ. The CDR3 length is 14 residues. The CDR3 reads CASSLATGNQPQHF. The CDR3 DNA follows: TGTGCCAGCAGCTTAGCGACAGGGAATCAGCCCCAGCATTTT.

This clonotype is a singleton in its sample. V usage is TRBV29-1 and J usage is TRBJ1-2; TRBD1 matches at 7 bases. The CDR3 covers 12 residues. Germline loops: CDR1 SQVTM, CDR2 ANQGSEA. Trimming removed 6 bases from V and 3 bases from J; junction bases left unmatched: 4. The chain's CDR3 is CSVGRGDYGYTF. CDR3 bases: TGCAGCGTCGGCAGGGGGGACTATGGCTACACCTTC.

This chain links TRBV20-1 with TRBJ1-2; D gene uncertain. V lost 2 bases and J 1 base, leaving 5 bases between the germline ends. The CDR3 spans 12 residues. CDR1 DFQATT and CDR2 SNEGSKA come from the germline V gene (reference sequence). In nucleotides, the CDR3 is TGCAGTGCTAGACCGGGTAACTATGGCTACACCTTC. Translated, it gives CSARPGNYGYTF.

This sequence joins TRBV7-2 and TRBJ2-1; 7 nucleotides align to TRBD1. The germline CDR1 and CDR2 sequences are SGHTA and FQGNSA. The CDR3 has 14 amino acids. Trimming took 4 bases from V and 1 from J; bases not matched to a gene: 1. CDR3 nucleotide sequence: TGTGCCAGCAGCTGGGACAGTTCCTACAATGAGCAGTTCTTC. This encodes CASSWDSSYNEQFF.